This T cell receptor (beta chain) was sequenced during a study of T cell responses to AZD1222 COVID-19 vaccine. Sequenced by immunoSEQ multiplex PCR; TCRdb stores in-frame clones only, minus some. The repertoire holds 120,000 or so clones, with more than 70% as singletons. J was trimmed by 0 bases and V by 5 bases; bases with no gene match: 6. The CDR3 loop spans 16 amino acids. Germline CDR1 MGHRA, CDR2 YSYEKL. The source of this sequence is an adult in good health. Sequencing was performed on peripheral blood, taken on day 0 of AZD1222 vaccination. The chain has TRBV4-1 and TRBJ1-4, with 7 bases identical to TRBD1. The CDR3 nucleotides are TGCGCCAGCAGCGCCGGCGGGACAGCAACTAATGAAAAACTGTTTTTT. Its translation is CASSAGGTATNEKLFF.